Reported below is one TCR beta chain. This CDR3 has 11 amino acids. The V end lost 4 bases, the J end lost 11 bases, and 11 bases lay between the germline ends. Germline loops: CDR1 MNHEY, CDR2 SVGAGI. Combining a sample-barcoded 5' primer with a J-beta primer mix, a second PCR ran for 7 to 11 cycles. In TCRdb, the 5' RACE reads were re-called with MiXCR into one record per CDR3 protein. The sample yields hundreds of thousands of distinct CDR3 sequences, 52% seen once. The sample belongs to a study of blood T cells in healthy people across ages. The source of this sequence is a woman aged 80 or older in good health. The sequenced sample consisted of blood. The chain recombines TRBV6-5 with TRBJ1-1; possible D gene TRBD1, 5 bases. CDR3 region: CASSFGRAAFF. The CDR3 nucleotides read TGTGCCAGCAGTTTCGGCAGGGCGGCTTTCTTT.